The next 21 T cell receptor beta chains were all read from a single sample in a study of cytomegalovirus exposure and HLA in healthy donors. Both 60 Vbeta primers and 13 Jbeta primers went into the PCR. Profiled with immunoSEQ multiplex PCR; TCRdb holds only in-frame clones, not every one. This table lists 30,000 to 35,000 clones. Sequenced sample: PBMCs. Receptor source: a man in his forties in good health and CMV-seronegative.

The V gene is TRBV27, the J gene TRBJ1-2; no clear D gene. V was pared by 5 bases and J by 8 bases, with 18 bases between. Germline V gene sequence: CDR1 MNHEY, CDR2 SMNVEV (reference sequence). The CDR3 has 14 residues. CDR3 residues: CASSPGIPSLGYTF. CDR3 nucleotide sequence: TGTGCCAGCAGTCCCGGGATTCCCTCCCTCGGCTACACCTTC.

The chain couples TRBV27 to TRBJ1-1, with D perhaps matching TRBD1 (5 bases). Germline-derived CDR1 and CDR2 are MNHEY and SMNVEV (reference sequence). The length of the CDR3 is 16 residues. Trimming shortened V by 5 bases and J by 1 base, and 17 bases separated the two germline ends. As DNA, the CDR3 is TGTGCCAGCAGTCTAGGGTTTCGGACACGGAACACTGAAGCTTTCTTT. Residues: CASSLGFRTRNTEAFF.

The chain couples TRBV7-2 to TRBJ1-2; 7 bases map to TRBD1. The CDR3 is 15 amino acids. V dropped 1 base and J dropped 5; count of bases not matched to a gene: 7. Germline V gene sequence: CDR1 SGHTA, CDR2 FQGNSA. CDR3 amino acids: CASSLGTGVQYGYTF. The CDR3 nucleotides read TGTGCCAGCAGCTTAGGTACAGGGGTCCAGTATGGCTACACCTTC.

The rearrangement links TRBV14 to TRBJ2-1; D may be TRBD2 (7 bases). The V end was cut by 4 bases, the J end by 3 bases, with 13 bases between. The CDR3 has 15 amino acids. Germline V gene sequence: CDR1 SGHDN, CDR2 FVKESK. The CDR3 loop reads CASSLPGGYYNEQFF. Here the CDR3 DNA reads TGTGCCAGCAGCCTACCGGGGGGCTACTACAATGAGCAGTTCTTC.

The J gene is TRBJ1-1, the V gene TRBV5-1; D is undetermined. This CDR3 has 14 residues. Trimming stripped 0 bases from V and 0 bases from J, with 6 bases between. Per the germline V gene, CDR1 is SGHRS and CDR2 is YFSETQ. The CDR3 DNA sequence: TGCGCCAGCAGCTTGGTTCAAATGAACACTGAAGCTTTCTTT. Its protein is CASSLVQMNTEAFF.

The genes are TRBV5-6 and TRBJ2-7, with 8 bases that match TRBD1. The trim removed 3 bases at V and 4 bases at J, leaving 9 bases unmatched. This CDR3 has 15 residues. Germline lookup yields CDR1 SGHDT and CDR2 YYEEEE. CDR3 coding DNA: TGTGCCAGCAGCTCCGATGGGACAGGCCTGTACGAGCAGTACTTC. This gives the protein CASSSDGTGLYEQYF. Full variable domain (rest looked up from reference TRBV5-6 and TRBJ2-7): DAGVTQSPTHLIKTRGQQVTLRCSPKSGHDTVSWYQQALGQGPQFIFQYYEEEERQRGNFPDRFSGHQFPNYSSELNVNALLLGDSALYLCASSSDGTGLYEQYFGPGTRLTVT.

The chain recombines TRBV9 with TRBJ2-7, with D perhaps matching TRBD2 (6 bases). Trimming took 0 bases from V and 2 from J, leaving 9 bases between them. CDR3 length: 14 amino acids. From germline, CDR1 is SGDLS and CDR2 YYNGEE. The CDR3 reads CASSVDGRPYEQYF. CDR3 nucleotide sequence: TGTGCCAGCAGCGTAGACGGGAGACCCTACGAGCAGTACTTC.

CDR3 loop: CASSLGGPSGNTIYF. The CDR3 DNA is TGTGCCAGCAGTTTAGGCGGTCCCTCTGGAAACACCATATATTTT. The chain carries TRBV28 and TRBJ1-3; the D is unclear. The germline V gene has CDR1 MDHEN and CDR2 SYDVKM. The CDR3 sequence is 15 residues long. Trimming pared 2 bases from V and 0 bases from J, leaving 8 bases between.

The chain combines TRBV5-1 with TRBJ2-7; maybe TRBD2 (6 bases). Trimming shortened V by 0 bases and J by 2 bases, and 9 bases separated the two germline ends. Germline CDR1 reads SGHRS; CDR2 reads YFSETQ. The CDR3 sequence is 14 residues long. Here the CDR3 reads CASSLAAGTYEQYF. The CDR3 DNA sequence: TGCGCCAGCAGCTTGGCCGCGGGGACCTACGAGCAGTACTTC.

This chain links TRBV29-1 with TRBJ2-1, with 7 positions matching TRBD1. The germline V gene encodes CDR1 SQVTM and CDR2 ANQGSEA. This CDR3 contains 16 residues. Trimming at V came to 4 bases and at J to 9 bases, leaving 18 bases not matched to a gene. This chain's CDR3 is CSVGPGPTRGNGEQFF. CDR3 nucleotides: TGCAGCGTTGGCCCCGGGCCCACCAGGGGGAATGGTGAGCAGTTCTTC.

The CDR3 sequence is CAWSPGLAVSYEQYF. In nucleotides, the CDR3 is TGTGCCTGGAGTCCGGGACTAGCGGTCTCCTACGAGCAGTACTTC. This chain links TRBV30 with TRBJ2-7, with 11 positions matching TRBD2. CDR1 is GTSNPN, CDR2 SVGIG, per germline (reference sequence). V dropped 2 bases and J dropped 0; count of bases not matched to a gene: 3. The CDR3 length is 15 residues.

V is TRBV6-1 and J is TRBJ1-2; 7 nucleotides match TRBD1. The CDR3 sequence is 14 residues long. V gave up 5 bases and J gave up 3 bases; unmatched junction bases: 6. Germline CDR1 MNHNS, CDR2 SASEGT. The CDR3 is CASSTNRGDYGYTF. The CDR3 nucleotides read TGTGCCAGCAGTACCAACAGGGGAGACTATGGCTACACCTTC.

This chain links TRBV5-4 with TRBJ2-3; 8 bases map to TRBD1. Per the germline V gene, CDR1 is SGHNT and CDR2 is YYREEE (reference sequence). V shed 2 bases and J 5 bases; nucleotides not matched to a gene: 7. This CDR3 is built from 15 residues. The CDR3 sequence: CASSLGRGLEDTQYF. CDR3 nucleotide sequence: TGTGCCAGCAGCTTAGGCAGGGGGCTGGAAGATACGCAGTATTTT.

The chain links TRBV4-3 to TRBJ1-3, with TRBD1 matching 10 bases. Per germline, CDR1 LGHNA and CDR2 YSLEER. CDR3 size: 20 residues. Germline trimming cut 2 bases from V and 2 bases from J; bases unmatched to any gene: 15. The CDR3 is CASSQNFRGTGAGTGNTIYF. CDR3 in DNA: TGCGCCAGCAGCCAAAACTTTAGGGGGACAGGGGCAGGGACTGGAAACACCATATATTTT.

V gene TRBV5-5 combines with J gene TRBJ1-2, with TRBD1 matching over 9 bases. V lost 5 bases, J lost 2 bases, and 4 bases stayed unmatched. This CDR3 comprises 14 residues. In germline, CDR1 is SGHKS, CDR2 YYEKEE (reference sequence). CDR3 bases: TGTGCCAGCAGGCGGACAGGGGCGAACTATGGCTACACCTTC. It translates to CASRRTGANYGYTF.

The rearrangement uses TRBV7-6 and TRBJ2-3, with D perhaps TRBD1 (5 bases). Trimming pared 7 bases from V and 4 bases from J, leaving 18 bases between. CDR3 length: 15 residues. CDR1 and CDR2 from the germline V gene are SGHVS and FNYEAQ. This chain's CDR3 is CASTTGLTGADTQYF. Written as DNA, the CDR3 is TGTGCCAGCACAACTGGCTTAACAGGCGCAGATACGCAGTATTTT.

The chain recombines TRBV29-1 with TRBJ1-2, with 8 bases identical to TRBD1. Trimming removed 5 bases from V and 6 bases from J; junction bases left unmatched: 11. From germline, CDR1 is SQVTM and CDR2 ANQGSEA. CDR3 length equals 14 residues. Here the CDR3 DNA reads TGCAGCGTTCTACCTCAGGGGGCGCGGGATGGCTACACCTTC. It codes for CSVLPQGARDGYTF.

The chain joins TRBV28 to TRBJ1-5, with 9 bases aligning to TRBD1. Germline V gene data show CDR1 as MDHEN and CDR2 as SYDVKM. J lost 6 bases, V lost 5 bases, and 8 bases had no gene match. The CDR3 runs to 15 residues. The CDR3 protein is CASSRRTTGGQPQHF. The CDR3 coding sequence is TGTGCCAGCAGTCGCCGGACGACAGGGGGTCAGCCCCAGCATTTT.

The rearrangement joins TRBV30 to TRBJ1-5, with a tentative D call TRBD1 (6 bases). V lost 2 bases and J lost 0, with 8 bases in between. This CDR3 spans 14 amino acids. Germline-derived CDR1 and CDR2 are GTSNPN and SVGIG (reference sequence). The CDR3 region has the DNA TGTGCCTGGAGTCAGGACAGTAGCAATCAGCCCCAGCATTTT. Its translation is CAWSQDSSNQPQHF.

The chain joins TRBV9 to TRBJ2-3; perhaps TRBD1 as D (5 bases). The CDR3 runs to 15 residues. V was pared by 4 bases and J by 2 bases, with 14 bases between. From germline, CDR1 is SGDLS and CDR2 YYNGEE. Written as DNA, the CDR3 is TGTGCCAGCAGCCCCAGACAGTTTCCCACAGATACGCAGTATTTT. This encodes CASSPRQFPTDTQYF. The full variable domain, with the rest looked up from reference TRBV9 and TRBJ2-3, is DSGVTQTPKHLITATGQRVTLRCSPRSGDLSVYWYQQSLDQGLQFLIQYYNGEERAKGNILERFSAQQFPDLHSELNLSSLELGDSALYFCASSPRQFPTDTQYFGPGTRLTVL.

The chain combines TRBV7-9 with TRBJ2-3; 8 nucleotides agree with TRBD1. The CDR3 has 14 amino acids. V was clipped by 4 bases and J by 3 bases; unmatched bases: 3. CDR1 and CDR2 (germline): SEHNR, FQNEAQ (reference sequence). CDR3 DNA: TGTGCCAGCAGCTACGGACAGGGAACAGATACGCAGTATTTT. This encodes CASSYGQGTDTQYF.